These 19 T cell receptor beta chains came from one sample sequenced in a study of blood T cell repertoires in COVID-19. TCRdb keeps only in-frame clones here, not all; method: immunoSEQ multiplex PCR. The sample lists roughly 200,000 clones, approximately 90% seen once, with around 24% in the top ten. The sample was PBMCs or T cells enriched from blood (not recorded which). The receptors were sampled from a woman in her thirties or forties in a cohort exposed to, infected with or recovered from COVID-19 (not recorded which).

This rearrangement joins TRBV28 to TRBJ1-2, with D perhaps TRBD1 (6 bases). There are 13 residues in the CDR3. The germline V gene has CDR1 MDHEN and CDR2 SYDVKM. Trimming removed 2 bases at V and 7 bases at J, with 11 bases between. DNA of the CDR3: TGTGCCAGCAGTTTAACCACAGGGACTGGCTACACCTTC. Protein product: CASSLTTGTGYTF.

The chain has TRBV27 and TRBJ1-2, with no clear D. Looked up from germline, CDR1 is MNHEY and CDR2 is SMNVEV (reference sequence). V was shortened by 4 bases and J by 4 bases, with 16 bases between the two germline ends. CDR3 length: 15 residues. For the CDR3, the DNA is TGTGCCAGCAGTTCCGGGTCCCCTACTCTCTATGGCTACACCTTC. This sequence encodes CASSSGSPTLYGYTF.

This clone was observed once. The chain has TRBV5-6 and TRBJ2-3; 9 positions agree with TRBD2. Germline CDR1 is SGHDT and CDR2 is YYEEEE. This CDR3 is 16 amino acids long. Trimming removed 0 bases from V and 6 bases from J; junction bases left unmatched: 8. The CDR3 here is CASSLGIAGAGDTQYF. Written as DNA, the CDR3 is TGTGCCAGCAGCTTGGGAATAGCGGGAGCGGGGGATACGCAGTATTTT.

The chain carries TRBV11-3 and TRBJ2-3; 11 bases match TRBD2. Trimming took 5 bases from V and 4 from J; bases not matched to a gene: 8. This CDR3 comprises 16 residues. Germline-derived CDR1 and CDR2 are SGHNT and YENEEA. The CDR3, as DNA: TGTGCCAGCAGCGCGACTAGCGGGGCGGGGGCAGATACGCAGTATTTT. Translating it yields CASSATSGAGADTQYF.

The V and J genes are TRBV30 and TRBJ2-1; possibly TRBD1 for D (6 bases). CDR3 length: 13 residues. The V gene's germline CDR1 is GTSNPN and CDR2 SVGIG (reference sequence). For the CDR3, the DNA is TGTGCTCGGGTAGCAAAGGGGGTCAATGAGCAGTTCTTC. It encodes CARVAKGVNEQFF.

This rearrangement joins TRBV5-1 to TRBJ2-3; D unclear. Germline CDR1 and CDR2: SGHRS and YFSETQ. The V end lost 0 bases, the J end lost 2 bases, and 7 bases lay between the germline ends. The CDR3 is made up of 14 amino acids. This chain's CDR3 is CASSLEQFTDTQYF. The DNA for the CDR3 is TGCGCCAGCAGCTTGGAACAATTCACAGATACGCAGTATTTT.

The chain carries TRBV6-2 or TRBV6-3 and TRBJ1-2; D unresolved. Per germline, CDR1 MNHEY and CDR2 SVGEGT. V shed 2 bases and J shed 6 bases, with 13 bases lying between them. CDR3 length equals 14 residues. The CDR3, as DNA: TGTGCCAGCAGTTACGTTGCGGCCTGGGATGGCTACACCTTC. Translating it yields CASSYVAAWDGYTF.

This chain uses TRBV11-3 with TRBJ2-7; the D gene is possibly TRBD1 (6 bases). Germline CDR1 is SGHNT and CDR2 is YENEEA. Between the trimmed V and J ends, which lost 6 bases and 0 bases, there was a span of 12 bases. This CDR3 contains 14 residues. The CDR3 DNA follows: TGTGCCAGCAGTCCAACAGGGAACTCCTACGAGCAGTACTTC. It translates to CASSPTGNSYEQYF.

This clone came up a few times. The chain couples TRBV27 to TRBJ1-1; no reliable D call. This CDR3 has 13 residues. Germline lookup yields CDR1 MNHEY and CDR2 SMNVEV (reference sequence). V lost 10 bases, J lost 0 bases, and 12 bases lay in between. CDR3 sequence: CATAWSLNTEAFF. In nucleotides, the CDR3 is TGTGCCACTGCATGGAGCTTGAACACTGAAGCTTTCTTT.

The CDR3 nucleotides read TGTGCCACCCGTCCGTTCCGGGATCCGCTAGCCAAAAACATTCAGTACTTC. This encodes CATRPFRDPLAKNIQYF. This chain connects TRBV19 to TRBJ2-4, with D perhaps matching TRBD2 (5 bases). V lost 10 bases to trimming and J lost 0 bases, with 22 bases between them. This CDR3 is 17 amino acids long. Germline lookup yields CDR1 LNHDA and CDR2 SQIVND (reference sequence).

The V call is TRBV9, the J call TRBJ2-1; tentative D call: TRBD2 (5 bases). CDR1 is SGDLS, CDR2 YYNGEE, per germline. Trimming pared 0 bases from V and 7 bases from J, leaving 17 bases between. CDR3 length: 16 residues. The CDR3 DNA is TGTGCCAGCAGCGTAGAGGCACAGACGACGGGGAATGAGCAGTTCTTC. Translating gives CASSVEAQTTGNEQFF.

Turning to this clone: At the DNA level, this CDR3 is encoded by other sequences in the same sample as well. V gene TRBV27 combines with J gene TRBJ2-3; unclear D gene. This CDR3 is 12 amino acids long. V lost 2 bases and J lost 5, with 5 bases in between. Germline V gene lookup returns CDR1 MNHEY and CDR2 SMNVEV (reference sequence). The CDR3 protein is CASSLLGDTQYF. CDR3 in DNA: TGTGCCAGCAGTTTACTCGGAGATACGCAGTATTTT.

The chain couples TRBV4-2 to TRBJ2-7; TRBD2 matches at 11 bases. The CDR3 has 15 amino acids. Looked up from germline, CDR1 is LGHNA and CDR2 is YNFKEQ. Trimming removed 4 bases from V and 0 bases from J; junction bases left unmatched: 2. CDR3 DNA sequence: TGTGCCAGCAGCCCGGGACTAGCGGTCTCCTACGAGCAGTACTTC. Translation gives CASSPGLAVSYEQYF.

This clone appeared once. This chain uses TRBV6-4 with TRBJ2-1, with D hard to call. This CDR3 spans 13 amino acids. Germline V gives CDR1 MRHNA, CDR2 SNTAGT. With 0 bases removed from V and 7 bases from J, the gap between germline ends came to 7 bases. This CDR3 is CASSDSVRNEQFF. The CDR3 DNA reads as TGTGCCAGCAGTGACTCGGTTAGAAATGAGCAGTTCTTC.

The gene calls are TRBV9 and TRBJ2-3; 10 bases align to TRBD1. The trim removed 3 bases at V and 4 bases at J, leaving 5 bases unmatched. Germline assignment: CDR1 SGDLS and CDR2 YYNGEE. The CDR3 covers 15 residues. As DNA, the CDR3 is TGTGCCAGCAGCGGGGGACAGGGGTCCGCAGATACGCAGTATTTT. Translation gives CASSGGQGSADTQYF.

The chain couples TRBV19 to TRBJ2-1; 8 nucleotides match TRBD2. This CDR3 has 13 amino acids. V was pared by 5 bases and J by 10 bases, with 7 bases of the junction left unmatched. CDR1 LNHDA and CDR2 SQIVND come from the germline V gene (reference sequence). Here the CDR3 reads CASSPGLVSEQFF. The CDR3 DNA reads TGTGCCAGTAGTCCGGGACTAGTGAGCGAGCAGTTCTTC.

The chain has TRBV29-1 and TRBJ2-1; possibly TRBD1 for D (7 bases). V shed 5 bases and J shed 2 bases, with 16 bases lying between them. The CDR3 loop spans 15 amino acids. Germline V gene lookup returns CDR1 SQVTM and CDR2 ANQGSEA. The CDR3: CSVPGGGETYNEQFF. CDR3 in DNA: TGCAGCGTTCCAGGGGGAGGTGAAACCTACAATGAGCAGTTCTTC.

This clone appeared once. V gene TRBV19 combines with J gene TRBJ2-2; 9 positions agree with TRBD2. This CDR3 comprises 15 residues. Losses at the gene ends were 3 bases for V and 3 bases for J; bases not matched to a gene: 2. The germline V gene encodes CDR1 LNHDA and CDR2 SQIVND (reference sequence). CDR3 sequence reads: CASSMTSGYTGELFF. CDR3 DNA sequence: TGTGCCAGTAGTATGACTAGCGGATACACCGGGGAGCTGTTTTTT.

Turning to this clone: Additional DNA sequences in this sample encode the identical CDR3. This chain uses TRBV28 with TRBJ1-5; weak D call: TRBD1 (6 bases). This CDR3 is built from 12 residues. The germline V and J ends were trimmed by 6 bases and 7 bases, with 10 bases remaining between them. Germline CDR1 MDHEN, CDR2 SYDVKM. This CDR3 is CASRQGSQPQHF. As DNA, the CDR3 is TGTGCCAGCAGACAGGGCTCCCAGCCCCAGCATTTT.